This T cell receptor (beta chain) stems from a study of T cells in Graves' hyperthyroidism and ophthalmopathy. General study findings and limits: Ophthalmopathy was separated from stable hyperthyroidism by a 13 V-J model.

Template material for amplifying TCR beta CDR3 regions consisted of RNA transcripts. The primer set for the first-round RT-PCR of the TCR CDR3 was HTBI. TCRdb redid the calling of the multiplex PCR reads with MiXCR, one entry per CDR3 protein. This sample yields some 510,000 distinct CDR3 sequences, of which around 42% are seen a single time; about 7.8% belongs to the top ten. This clonotype was seen ten or more times. Its antigen is undetermined. Germline V gives CDR1 LNHNV, CDR2 YYDKDF (reference sequence). The CDR3 sequence is 14 residues long. The V gene lost 0 bases and the J gene lost 5 bases, with 7 bases spanning the gap.

The specimen was peripheral blood or thyroid tissue (not recorded which). The TCR comes from a woman between 18 and 29 years old with Graves' hyperthyroidism. The chain joins TRBV15 to TRBJ2-2; D might be TRBD2 (5 bases). CDR3 protein: CATSRDRGTGELFF. CDR3 sequence (DNA): TGTGCCACCAGCAGAGATCGGGGTACCGGGGAGCTGTTTTTT.